This is a list of T cell receptor beta chains from one sample in a study of blood T cell repertoires in COVID-19. Assay: immunoSEQ multiplex PCR; the TCRdb copy retains only in-frame clones and omits some. The data show 180,000 or so clones, 82% seen once. Sequenced input: peripheral blood. Every receptor here comes from a woman in her 70s with acute or convalescent COVID-19. Both conserved end residues are part of each CDR3. The order of the fields is J gene, clone size, D gene, V gene, CDR3 protein, CDR3 DNA. The D gene is left open where the match is weak. For some rows the clone size is stated as once, few or many, or as a class when expanded; others skip it.

J: TRBJ2-2; size: once; D: -; V: TRBV11-2; CDR3: CASSGLRAGELFF; DNA: -
J: TRBJ1-6; size: -; D: -; V: TRBV5-4; CDR3: CASSLRGSHSPLHF; DNA: TGTGCCAGCAGCTTACGGGGAAGCCATTCACCCCTCCACTTT
J: TRBJ2-2; size: -; D: TRBD1; V: TRBV5-1; CDR3: CASSGGSGTGYTGELFF; DNA: TGCGCCAGCAGCGGGGGTTCCGGGACAGGGTACACCGGGGAGCTGTTTTTT
J: TRBJ1-1; size: once; D: -; V: TRBV30; CDR3: CAWSVQWGGNTEAFF; DNA: TGTGCCTGGAGTGTACAATGGGGCGGGAACACTGAAGCTTTCTTT
J: TRBJ1-2; size: -; D: TRBD1; V: TRBV5-8; CDR3: CASSPGQGDGYGYTF; DNA: TGTGCCAGCAGCCCGGGACAGGGGGACGGCTATGGCTACACCTTC
J: TRBJ1-2; size: -; D: -; V: TRBV4-1; CDR3: CASREAGRVGYGYTF; DNA: TGCGCCAGCAGGGAGGCAGGACGAGTTGGCTATGGCTACACCTTC
J: TRBJ2-2; size: -; D: -; V: TRBV4-3; CDR3: CASSQDLNTGELFF; DNA: TGCGCCAGCAGCCAAGATCTGAACACCGGGGAGCTGTTTTTT
J: TRBJ1-1; size: few; D: -; V: TRBV6-5; CDR3: CASSYSEYPNTEAFF; DNA: TGTGCCAGCAGTTACTCCGAGTACCCGAACACTGAAGCTTTCTTT
J: TRBJ2-7; size: -; D: TRBD2; V: TRBV6-5; CDR3: CASYRTRNSYEQYF; DNA: TGTGCCAGCTATCGGACTAGGAACTCCTACGAGCAGTACTTC
J: TRBJ1-6; size: -; D: TRBD1; V: TRBV6-5; CDR3: CASSYSTGVVSPLHF; DNA: TGTGCCAGCAGTTACTCGACAGGGGTAGTATCACCCCTCCACTTT
J: TRBJ1-1; size: -; D: -; V: TRBV4-1; CDR3: CASSQDQVDRHTEAFF; DNA: TGCGCCAGCAGCCAAGATCAAGTTGACAGACACACTGAAGCTTTCTTT
J: TRBJ2-1; size: -; D: TRBD2; V: TRBV24-1; CDR3: CATSERTSGRRDEQFF; DNA: TGTGCCACCAGTGAACGGACTAGCGGGAGGCGGGATGAGCAGTTCTTC
J: TRBJ2-7; size: few; D: TRBD2; V: TRBV28; CDR3: CASSSLRLAGPYEQYF; DNA: TGTGCCAGCAGTTCACTTCGACTAGCGGGACCCTACGAGCAGTACTTC
J: TRBJ1-2; size: -; D: -; V: TRBV14; CDR3: CASSQITGNYGYTF; DNA: TGTGCCAGCAGCCAAATCACAGGGAACTATGGCTACACCTTC
J: TRBJ2-7; size: -; D: -; V: TRBV28; CDR3: CASSFWDTLSSYEQYF; DNA: TGTGCCAGCAGTTTTTGGGACACCCTGAGCTCCTACGAGCAGTACTTC
J: TRBJ2-2; size: -; D: TRBD1; V: TRBV6-5; CDR3: CAGSDRDGNTGELFF; DNA: TGTGCCGGCTCGGACAGGGACGGCAACACCGGGGAGCTGTTTTTT
J: TRBJ2-7; size: -; D: TRBD2; V: TRBV7-2; CDR3: CASSTNPGLAGWEQYF; DNA: TGTGCCAGCAGCACAAATCCGGGACTAGCGGGATGGGAGCAGTACTTC
J: TRBJ2-1; size: -; D: TRBD2; V: TRBV15; CDR3: CATSILGGLAGYNEQFF; DNA: TGTGCCACCAGCATACTGGGTGGACTAGCGGGATACAATGAGCAGTTCTTC
J: TRBJ2-5; size: -; D: TRBD2; V: TRBV19; CDR3: CASRDPGGGQETQYF; DNA: TGTGCCAGTAGGGACCCTGGGGGAGGGCAAGAGACCCAGTACTTC
J: TRBJ2-2; size: -; D: TRBD2; V: TRBV13; CDR3: CASTPSGGSGTGELFF; DNA: TGTGCCAGCACCCCCTCGGGCGGGAGTGGGACCGGGGAGCTGTTTTTT
J: TRBJ2-3; size: -; D: TRBD2; V: TRBV7-9; CDR3: CASSHSGGAGDTQYF; DNA: TGTGCCAGCAGCCATAGCGGGGGGGCCGGAGATACGCAGTATTTT
J: TRBJ1-2; size: -; D: TRBD1; V: TRBV12-3/TRBV12-4; CDR3: CASRDRGRYGYTF; DNA: TGTGCCAGCAGGGACAGGGGGCGGTACGGCTACACCTTC
J: TRBJ2-7; size: -; D: TRBD1; V: TRBV28; CDR3: CASSLRDRGTEQYF; DNA: TGTGCCAGCAGCCTGCGGGACAGGGGAACGGAGCAGTACTTC
J: TRBJ2-5; size: -; D: -; V: TRBV5-4; CDR3: CASSLGGGQKDQYF; DNA: TGTGCCAGCAGCTTGGGGGGGGGACAAAAGGACCAGTACTTC
J: TRBJ2-3; size: -; D: -; V: TRBV19; CDR3: CASSKTRDTQYF; DNA: TGTGCCAGTAGTAAAACTCGAGATACGCAGTATTTT
J: TRBJ1-2; size: -; D: -; V: TRBV7-9; CDR3: CASSLVEGTPRNYGYTF; DNA: TGTGCCAGCAGCTTAGTCGAGGGGACACCTCGGAACTATGGCTACACCTTC
J: TRBJ1-4; size: -; D: -; V: TRBV28; CDR3: CASSPFGGTNEKLFF; DNA: TGTGCCAGCAGCCCCTTCGGGGGAACTAATGAAAAACTGTTTTTT
J: TRBJ1-1; size: -; D: -; V: TRBV29-1; CDR3: CSVATGPSTEAFF; DNA: TGCAGCGTCGCGACAGGCCCGAGCACTGAAGCTTTCTTT
J: TRBJ2-7; size: -; D: TRBD1; V: TRBV2; CDR3: CASSYPGQGFYNEQYF; DNA: TGTGCCAGCAGTTACCCGGGACAGGGCTTTTACAACGAGCAGTACTTC
J: TRBJ2-2; size: -; D: TRBD1; V: TRBV4-3; CDR3: CASSLRQGVGELFF; DNA: TGCGCCAGCAGCCTACGACAGGGAGTCGGGGAGCTGTTTTTT
J: TRBJ2-1; size: -; D: -; V: TRBV11-2; CDR3: CASSLDTWGGEQFF; DNA: TGTGCCAGCAGCTTAGATACTTGGGGCGGTGAGCAGTTCTTC
J: TRBJ1-2; size: -; D: -; V: TRBV30; CDR3: CAGYSYGYTF; DNA: TGTGCCGGTTATAGCTATGGCTACACCTTC
J: TRBJ2-7; size: -; D: -; V: TRBV5-6; CDR3: CASSSLGGDTSYEQYF; DNA: TGTGCCAGCAGCTCCCTGGGAGGGGACACGTCCTACGAGCAGTACTTC
J: TRBJ2-7; size: -; D: -; V: TRBV2; CDR3: CASSESRGPGVEQYF; DNA: TGTGCCAGCAGTGAATCCCGCGGGCCAGGGGTCGAGCAGTACTTC
J: TRBJ1-4; size: -; D: -; V: TRBV4-3; CDR3: CASSQETGENEKLFF; DNA: TGCGCCAGCAGCCAAGAGACCGGGGAAAATGAAAAACTGTTTTTT
J: TRBJ1-1; size: -; D: -; V: TRBV3-1/TRBV3-2; CDR3: CASSQDQTGRENTEAFF; DNA: TGTGCCAGCAGCCAAGATCAGACGGGGCGGGAGAACACTGAAGCTTTCTTT
J: TRBJ1-2; size: few; D: TRBD1; V: TRBV7-2; CDR3: CASSLSGTANYGYTF; DNA: TGTGCCAGCAGCTTATCCGGGACAGCTAACTATGGCTACACCTTC
J: TRBJ1-4; size: -; D: TRBD1; V: TRBV6-1; CDR3: CASSERTTGTNEKLFF; DNA: TGTGCCAGCAGTGAACGCACGACAGGGACTAATGAAAAACTGTTTTTT
J: TRBJ2-3; size: once; D: -; V: TRBV24-1; CDR3: CATSGATGHTDTQYF; DNA: TGTGCCACCAGTGGGGCGACAGGTCACACAGATACGCAGTATTTT
J: TRBJ2-2; size: few; D: -; V: TRBV28; CDR3: CASSLHRNTGELFF; DNA: TGTGCCAGCAGTTTACACAGAAACACCGGGGAGCTGTTTTTT
J: TRBJ1-1; size: few; D: -; V: TRBV24-1; CDR3: CATSDWAQRTFF; DNA: TGTGCCACCAGTGATTGGGCCCAAAGGACTTTCTTT
J: TRBJ1-4; size: -; D: -; V: TRBV6-2/TRBV6-3; CDR3: CASSYHQGREKLFF; DNA: TGTGCCAGCAGTTATCACCAGGGGCGTGAAAAACTGTTTTTT
J: TRBJ2-7; size: -; D: -; V: TRBV7-2; CDR3: CASSLIGGVDEQYF; DNA: TGTGCCAGCAGCTTAATTGGAGGGGTGGACGAGCAGTACTTC
J: TRBJ2-1; size: -; D: -; V: TRBV5-4; CDR3: CASSPSWGDFSYNEQFF; DNA: TGTGCCAGCAGCCCCTCATGGGGAGATTTCTCCTACAATGAGCAGTTCTTC
J: TRBJ1-2; size: -; D: -; V: TRBV3-1/TRBV3-2; CDR3: CASSHARDNYGYTF; DNA: TGTGCCAGCAGCCATGCCAGGGATAACTATGGCTACACCTTC
J: TRBJ2-1; size: -; D: -; V: TRBV18; CDR3: CASSPPGDYNEQFF; DNA: TGTGCCAGCTCACCACCGGGAGATTACAATGAGCAGTTCTTC
J: TRBJ1-1; size: -; D: -; V: TRBV7-9; CDR3: CASSVFGAYEAFF; DNA: TGTGCCAGCAGCGTATTTGGGGCGTATGAAGCTTTCTTT
J: TRBJ1-3; size: -; D: -; V: TRBV19; CDR3: CASREDGLSGNTIYF; DNA: TGTGCCAGTAGGGAGGACGGACTCTCTGGAAACACCATATATTTT
J: TRBJ2-2; size: -; D: TRBD2; V: TRBV3-1/TRBV3-2; CDR3: CASSQGVLAGGTGELFF; DNA: TGTGCCAGCAGCCAAGGAGTACTAGCGGGGGGCACCGGGGAGCTGTTTTTT
J: TRBJ1-3; size: -; D: -; V: TRBV7-6; CDR3: CASSARRGTGNTIYF; DNA: TGTGCCAGCAGCGCCCGACGAGGCACTGGAAACACCATATATTTT
J: TRBJ2-7; size: -; D: -; V: TRBV21-1; CDR3: CASRRGQEAYEQYF; DNA: TGTGCCAGCAGGAGGGGACAGGAGGCCTACGAGCAGTACTTC
J: TRBJ2-7; size: -; D: -; V: TRBV4-3; CDR3: CASSQDNKRGVYSYEQYF; DNA: TGCGCCAGCAGCCAAGATAACAAGCGCGGCGTCTATTCCTACGAGCAGTACTTC
J: TRBJ1-6; size: -; D: -; V: TRBV6-2/TRBV6-3; CDR3: CASSRMGGRNSPLHF; DNA: TGTGCCAGCAGCCGTATGGGGGGGAGGAATTCACCCCTCCACTTT
J: TRBJ1-1; size: -; D: -; V: TRBV2; CDR3: CASERIQSKNTEAFF; DNA: TGTGCCAGTGAAAGAATACAGAGTAAGAACACTGAAGCTTTCTTT
J: TRBJ1-5; size: -; D: -; V: TRBV19; CDR3: CASSIPYRSTAGSNQPQHF; DNA: TGTGCCAGTAGCATACCATATAGGTCGACAGCCGGGAGCAATCAGCCCCAGCATTTT
J: TRBJ2-7; size: -; D: -; V: TRBV4-2; CDR3: CASSRNRESYEQYF; DNA: TGTGCCAGCAGCCGGAACAGGGAGTCCTACGAGCAGTACTTC
J: TRBJ1-6; size: -; D: TRBD1; V: TRBV7-2; CDR3: CASSLLPGQEGSPLHF; DNA: TGTGCCAGCAGCTTATTACCGGGACAGGAGGGTTCACCCCTCCACTTT